This is a list of T cell receptor beta chains from one sample in a study of post-analysis software for immune sequencing data. MiXCR, applied by TCRdb to the PCR reads, yields one record per CDR3 protein. This table holds some 890,000 distinct CDR3 sequences, around 53% found once. The sample was blood. These receptors all stem from a girl between 5 and 17 years old with multiple sclerosis. Each CDR3 is given with its conserved first and last residue. The D gene is left open where the match is weak. Size tells how often a clone was seen (once, few, many) or the class of an expanded clone, and some rows leave it out.

>TRBJ2-3|TRBD2|-|TRBV20-1
CSASVGGGANTQYF
TGCAGTGCTAGCGTGGGCGGGGGGGCGAATACGCAGTATTTT
>TRBJ2-7|TRBD2|-|TRBV10-2
CASSEITGLASYEQYF
TGCGCCAGCAGTGAAATAACGGGACTAGCGTCCTACGAGCAGTACTTC
>TRBJ1-1|-|-|TRBV4-1
CGSSPRVLNTEAFF
TGCGGCAGCAGCCCGAGGGTTCTGAACACTGAAGCTTTCTTT
>TRBJ2-7|-|-|TRBV2
CASSEARRGGAEQYF
TGTGCCAGCAGTGAAGCGCGTAGGGGGGGCGCCGAGCAGTACTTC
>TRBJ2-5|TRBD1|-|TRBV7-6
CASSGDRMGQETQYF
TGTGCCAGCAGCGGGGACAGGATGGGGCAAGAGACCCAGTACTTC
>TRBJ2-3|-|-|TRBV21-1
CASSKLQTSGTHTDTQYF
TGTGCCAGCAGCAAGCTACAGACTAGCGGGACCCACACAGATACGCAGTATTTT
>TRBJ2-7|-|-|TRBV7-9
CASSPKGQGYVGEQYF
TGTGCCAGCAGCCCGAAAGGCCAGGGGTACGTCGGCGAGCAGTACTTC
>TRBJ2-1|TRBD1|-|TRBV7-9
CASSSTIRDRGYNEQFF
TGTGCCAGCAGTAGTACCATCCGGGACAGGGGTTACAATGAGCAGTTCTTC
>TRBJ2-1|-|-|TRBV20-1
CSASGPGVEQFF
TGCAGTGCTAGTGGTCCGGGGGTTGAGCAGTTCTTC
>TRBJ2-3|-|-|TRBV24-1
CATSGGDAGSTDTQYF
TGTGCCACCAGTGGAGGTGACGCCGGGTCCACAGATACGCAGTATTTT
>TRBJ2-3|-|-|TRBV7-6
CASSLGGGSGDTQYF
TGTGCCAGCAGCTTAGGAGGTGGGAGCGGAGATACGCAGTATTTT
>TRBJ2-1|-|many|TRBV20-1
CSAREGYNEQFF
TGCAGTGCTAGAGAGGGATACAATGAGCAGTTCTTC
>TRBJ1-2|-|-|TRBV5-1
CASSLEVSTYGYTF
TGCGCCAGCAGCTTGGAGGTCAGCACCTATGGCTACACCTTC
>TRBJ2-1|-|-|TRBV5-1
CASSLFPNEQFF
TGCGCCAGCAGCTTGTTTCCCAATGAGCAGTTCTTC
>TRBJ2-1|-|-|TRBV7-9
CASSSPGGIEQFF
TGTGCCAGCAGCTCTCCAGGGGGGATTGAGCAGTTCTTC
>TRBJ1-1|-|-|TRBV29-1
CSVRSGTDTEAFF
TGCAGCGTTCGGTCAGGGACCGACACTGAAGCTTTCTTT
>TRBJ2-3|-|once|TRBV4-2
CASSQDTTPDTQYF
TGTGCCAGCAGCCAAGACACCACCCCAGATACGCAGTATTTT